The T cell receptor beta chain described here comes from a study of brain T cells in children with intractable seizures. Study findings and constraints: Pre- and post-surgery blood differed in depth, so pre-surgery absences may be undersampling. Viral specificity was inferred only from CDR3 similarity; HCMV serostatus was unknown.

Using immunoSEQ multiplex PCR, the repertoire was profiled, and TCRdb retains in-frame clones only, with some absent. The sample yields 110,000 or so clones, 90% to 95% seen once. The sequenced cases were selected for having the highest brain T cell transcript signatures. At least one anti-epileptic drug was given before surgery. Remarks on this clone: Its antigen is still unknown.

V gave up 4 bases and J gave up 3 bases, with 12 bases separating them. In germline, CDR1 is LNHDA, CDR2 SQIVND (reference sequence). CDR3 length equals 14 residues. The chain is built from TRBV19 and TRBJ1-1; D gene ambiguous. This clonotype was obtained from a boy less than two years old with hemimegalencephaly and intractable seizures. Sample: peripheral blood, taken at surgery. CDR3 amino acids: CASSTPGGDTEAFF. The CDR3, as DNA: TGTGCCAGTAGTACCCCCGGCGGGGACACTGAAGCTTTCTTT.